These T cell receptor beta chains were read from a single sample in a study. One entry per CDR3 protein results from TCRdb running MiXCR on the RT-PCR reads. This table holds about 680,000 distinct CDR3 sequences, 12% to 15% found once. The sequencing input was memory CD4+ T cells from blood. The receptor set was obtained from a female donor in good health, serving as a healthy control. Each CDR3 is given with its conserved first and last residue. The D gene is left open where the match is weak. Size is omitted from some rows. Given values are once, few, many or a class for expanded clones.

15,TRBV28,TRBJ2-1,many,TRBD2,TGTGCCAGCACCATCACTAGCGGGATTTACAATGAGCAGTTCTTC,CASTITSGIYNEQFF
15,TRBV5-1,TRBJ2-3,-,-,TGCGCCAGCAGCCAAGAACTATCTAGCACAGATACGAAGTATTTT,CASSQELSSTDTKYF
15,TRBV7-2,TRBJ2-7,-,-,TGTGCCAGCAGCCTGGCCGGGGTCCACTCCTACGAGCAGTACTTC,CASSLAGVHSYEQYF
12,TRBV6-2/TRBV6-3,TRBJ2-3,many,-,TGTGCCAGCAGCCCGGTCACAGATACGCAGTATTTT,CASSPVTDTQYF
16,TRBV5-1,TRBJ1-6,-,-,TGCGCCAGCAGCCACGGACGGGACCCCTATAATTCACCCCTCCACTTT,CASSHGRDPYNSPLHF
12,TRBV7-2,TRBJ1-1,many,-,TGTGCCAGCAGCTTAATGAGCACTGAAGCTTTCTTT,CASSLMSTEAFF
15,TRBV27,TRBJ2-3,few,TRBD2,TGTGCCAGCAGTTTCTGGCCAGCGGGAGGAAGAACGCAGTATTTT,CASSFWPAGGRTQYF
18,TRBV7-2,TRBJ2-3,few,TRBD2,TGTGCCAGCAGCTTCCCCCAGGGTAGCGGGAGGACCACAGATACGCAGTATTTT,CASSFPQGSGRTTDTQYF
19,TRBV20-1,TRBJ2-6,many,-,TGCAGTGCTAGAGCCGCAAATGGACAGATGGGCTCTGGGGCCAACGTCCTGACTTTC,CSARAANGQMGSGANVLTF
11,TRBV5-1,TRBJ2-5,few,-,-,CASILGETQYF
15,TRBV20-1,TRBJ2-1,-,TRBD2,TGCAGTGCTACCTCGCCTAGCGGGAAAAACAATGAGCAGTTCTTC,CSATSPSGKNNEQFF
10,TRBV20-1,TRBJ2-5,many,-,TGCAGTGTCGCCGAGGGGGACCAGTACTTC,CSVAEGDQYF
14,TRBV19,TRBJ2-4,few,-,TGTGCCAGTAGCGTTTTGTTACAAGTCGACATTCAGTACTTC,CASSVLLQVDIQYF
15,TRBV3-1,TRBJ1-1,many,TRBD1,TGTGCCAGCAGCCAAGAGAGAGGGGGCTTCACTGAAGCTTTCTTT,CASSQERGGFTEAFF
16,TRBV29-1,TRBJ2-4,few,-,TGCAGCGTTCGAACGGGGCGGGCTCAGAATATAAACATTCAGTACTTC,CSVRTGRAQNINIQYF
15,TRBV7-3,TRBJ2-5,many,-,TGTGCCAGCAGCTCTCTCTCCGGGTCCCAAGAGACCCAGTACTTC,CASSSLSGSQETQYF
13,TRBV4-2,TRBJ2-7,many,-,TGTGCCAGCAGCCATGGGGAAGACTACGAGCAGTACTTC,CASSHGEDYEQYF
16,TRBV28,TRBJ2-7,-,TRBD2,TGTGCCAGCAGTTTGCCGGGACTAGCGGCCAACTACGAGCAGTACTTC,CASSLPGLAANYEQYF
15,TRBV7-8,TRBJ1-5,many,-,TGTGCCAGCAGCGCGGAGGGTTATAGCAATCAGCCCCAGCATTTT,CASSAEGYSNQPQHF
18,TRBV7-8,TRBJ1-5,few,TRBD1,TGTGCCAGCAGCTTAGCGGCTGGACAGGGATATAGCAATCAGCCCCAGCATTTT,CASSLAAGQGYSNQPQHF
15,TRBV12-3/TRBV12-4,TRBJ2-7,many,-,TGTGCCAGCAGCAACTTAGGGATTGGGACCTACGAGCAGTACTTC,CASSNLGIGTYEQYF
16,TRBV28,TRBJ2-3,-,TRBD2,TGTGCCAGCAGTCTCCCCCTGCGGGAGAGCACAGATACGCAGTATTTT,CASSLPLRESTDTQYF
14,TRBV7-6,TRBJ2-5,few,-,TGTGCCAGCAGCCGAAATGGCTTCCAAGAGACCCAGTACTTC,CASSRNGFQETQYF
17,TRBV19,TRBJ1-1,-,-,TGTGCCAGTAGTATCCCCCTGCGTCCCCTCGAGAACACTGAAGCTTTCTTT,CASSIPLRPLENTEAFF
16,TRBV20-1,TRBJ2-5,few,TRBD2,TGCAGTGCTAGAGGACTAGCGGGAGCTTTAGTGGAGACCCAGTACTTC,CSARGLAGALVETQYF
17,TRBV7-8,TRBJ2-7,few,-,TGTGCCAGCAGCTTAGAGTCTAGGTCGGCCCACTCCTACGAGCAGTACTTC,CASSLESRSAHSYEQYF
14,TRBV29-1,TRBJ2-2,-,-,TGCAGCGTTGAGGACTCTTATCAAGGAGGGGAGCTGTTTTTT,CSVEDSYQGGELFF
18,TRBV3-1,TRBJ1-5,few,-,TGTGCCAGCAGCCCTAACCCCCCATCGGGGTTTAGCAATCAGCCCCAGCATTTT,CASSPNPPSGFSNQPQHF
14,TRBV20-1,TRBJ1-2,-,-,TGCAGTGCAAAACTGGGAACTGCTAACTATGGCTACACCTTC,CSAKLGTANYGYTF
15,TRBV10-3,TRBJ2-3,-,-,TGTGCCATCAGTGAGTGGGACCTAAACTTTGGTACGCAGTATTTT,CAISEWDLNFGTQYF
14,TRBV5-1,TRBJ2-7,few,-,TGCGCCAGCAGCTTGTACGGGACCCAGTACGAGCAGTACTTC,CASSLYGTQYEQYF
12,TRBV3-1,TRBJ2-4,-,TRBD2,TGTGCCAGCAGCCCGGGAGGACCCATTCAGTACTTC,CASSPGGPIQYF
14,TRBV24-1,TRBJ1-1,-,-,TGTGCCACCAGTGATAACAGATTGAACACTGAAGCTTTCTTT,CATSDNRLNTEAFF
15,TRBV6-5,TRBJ1-2,many,-,TGTGCCAGCAGTTCCCCCAGGTCAAACCACTATGGCTACACCTTC,CASSSPRSNHYGYTF
13,TRBV2,TRBJ2-4,-,-,TGTGCCAGCAGTGTGGGAGTCCCAAACATTCAGTACTTC,CASSVGVPNIQYF
12,TRBV28,TRBJ2-7,few,TRBD2,TGTGCCAGCACTAGCGGGAAGCACGAGCAGTACTTC,CASTSGKHEQYF
13,TRBV3-1,TRBJ2-1,-,-,TGTGCCAGCAGCCAAGGAAGGTTGGGTGAGCAGTTCTTC,CASSQGRLGEQFF
14,TRBV5-4,TRBJ2-7,few,-,TGTGCCAGCAGCCCGAGTCGGAGCGTACACGAGCAGTACTTC,CASSPSRSVHEQYF
15,TRBV7-3,TRBJ2-3,-,-,TGTGCCAGCAGCTGGAAATCAGGTGGCACAGATACGCAGTATTTT,CASSWKSGGTDTQYF
15,TRBV28,TRBJ1-2,few,TRBD1,TGTGCCAGCAGCCGATGGGACAGGGGAAGAAATGGCTACACCTTC,CASSRWDRGRNGYTF
13,TRBV7-3,TRBJ1-2,many,TRBD1,TGTGCCAGCAGCCCTGGACAGGCCAGGGGCTACACCTTC,CASSPGQARGYTF
11,TRBV6-1,TRBJ1-6,few,-,TGTGCCAGCAGTGAAGGTAGTTCCCTCCACTTT,CASSEGSSLHF
12,TRBV28,TRBJ2-7,few,-,TGTGCCAGCAGTTCCCTGGTGTACGAGCAGTACTTC,CASSSLVYEQYF
19,TRBV9,TRBJ2-1,-,-,TGTGCCAGCAGCGTAGGGGCGGGACTGCGAATGAGCTCCTACAATGAGCAGTTCTTC,CASSVGAGLRMSSYNEQFF
15,TRBV3-1,TRBJ2-2,few,-,TGTGCCAGCAGCGGGGGGGCCGCGAACACCGGGGAGCTGTTTTTT,CASSGGAANTGELFF